This T cell receptor beta chain emerged from a study of neurological immune-mediated disorders. By share, this clonotype counts as medium-sized. Its antigen is currently unknown. TCRdb recomputed calls from the 5' RACE reads with MiXCR, one row per CDR3 protein. Among roughly 52,000 distinct CDR3 sequences, around 5.3% were seen once, and the ten largest hold roughly 1.4%. Points from the study as a whole: Phylogenetic grouping assigned the repertoires of 18 of 34 multiple sclerosis patients to a single cluster of related CDR3 sequences. This cluster may be a repertoire-level signature.

In germline, CDR1 is SGHRS, CDR2 YFSETQ. CDR3 size: 13 residues. V gave up 7 bases and J gave up 1 base, with 11 bases separating them. Material for sequencing was CD4+ T cells from blood. This receptor was obtained from a woman in her late teens or twenties with multiple sclerosis. The chain recombines TRBV5-1 with TRBJ1-1; D is perhaps TRBD1 (5 bases). CDR3 in amino acids: CASFEGRNTEAFF. In nucleotides, the CDR3 is TGCGCCAGCTTCGAGGGGAGGAACACTGAAGCTTTCTTT.